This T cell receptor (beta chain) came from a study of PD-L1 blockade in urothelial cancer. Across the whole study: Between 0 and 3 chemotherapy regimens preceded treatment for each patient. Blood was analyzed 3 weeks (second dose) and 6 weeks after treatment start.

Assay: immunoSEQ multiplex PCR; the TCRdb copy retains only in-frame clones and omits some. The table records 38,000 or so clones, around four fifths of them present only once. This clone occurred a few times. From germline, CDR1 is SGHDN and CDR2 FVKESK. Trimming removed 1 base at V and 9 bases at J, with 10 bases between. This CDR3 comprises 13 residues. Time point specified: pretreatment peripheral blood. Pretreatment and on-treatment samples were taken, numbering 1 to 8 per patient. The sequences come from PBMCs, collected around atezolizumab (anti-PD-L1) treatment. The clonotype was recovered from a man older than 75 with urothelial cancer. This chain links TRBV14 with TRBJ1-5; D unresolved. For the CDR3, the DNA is TGTGCCAGCAGCCAAGTTGAGCGATCGCCCCAGCATTTT. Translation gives CASSQVERSPQHF. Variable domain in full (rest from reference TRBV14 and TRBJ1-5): EAGVTQFPSHSVIEKGQTVTLRCDPISGHDNLYWYRRVMGKEIKFLLHFVKESKQDESGMPNNRFLAERTGGTYSTLKVQPAELEDSGVYFCASSQVERSPQHFGDGTRLSIL.